This T cell receptor beta chain was sequenced for a study of shared clonotypes between healthy human individuals. The wider study: CD4 naive and memory got three plates each, CD8 naive two, CD8 memory one.

Sorted-subset replicate PCRs used 150 to 250 ng of genomic DNA. This amount corresponded to 33,000 or so T cell genomes. Assay: immunoSEQ multiplex PCR; the TCRdb copy retains only in-frame clones and omits some. Seen here are about 2.1 million clones, approximately 94% observed once, and the top ten hold roughly 1.8%. Germline V gene sequence: CDR1 SNHLY, CDR2 FYNNEI. This CDR3 region has 13 residues. Trimming at V came to 6 bases and at J to 5 bases, leaving 0 bases not matched to a gene. For this clone: Its matching antigen is unknown.

Positively selected for CCR7, the CD45RO-negative cells used as naive CD8 cells excluded terminally differentiated effector memory CD45RA+ cells. All donors were healthy HIV-negative adults lacking recent acute infections or vaccinations. Overall study findings and caveats: Naive CD4 clonotypes were shared across several donors at roughly 5.5%.

This receptor was obtained from a young man in good health. Some clones in this sample may be carry-over from other donors' samples. The material sequenced was naive CD8+ T cells from PBMCs. The V and J genes are TRBV2 and TRBJ2-1, with TRBD1 matching 11 bases. CDR3: CASRDRGHNEQFF. CDR3 nucleotides: TGTGCCAGCAGGGACAGGGGGCACAATGAGCAGTTCTTC.